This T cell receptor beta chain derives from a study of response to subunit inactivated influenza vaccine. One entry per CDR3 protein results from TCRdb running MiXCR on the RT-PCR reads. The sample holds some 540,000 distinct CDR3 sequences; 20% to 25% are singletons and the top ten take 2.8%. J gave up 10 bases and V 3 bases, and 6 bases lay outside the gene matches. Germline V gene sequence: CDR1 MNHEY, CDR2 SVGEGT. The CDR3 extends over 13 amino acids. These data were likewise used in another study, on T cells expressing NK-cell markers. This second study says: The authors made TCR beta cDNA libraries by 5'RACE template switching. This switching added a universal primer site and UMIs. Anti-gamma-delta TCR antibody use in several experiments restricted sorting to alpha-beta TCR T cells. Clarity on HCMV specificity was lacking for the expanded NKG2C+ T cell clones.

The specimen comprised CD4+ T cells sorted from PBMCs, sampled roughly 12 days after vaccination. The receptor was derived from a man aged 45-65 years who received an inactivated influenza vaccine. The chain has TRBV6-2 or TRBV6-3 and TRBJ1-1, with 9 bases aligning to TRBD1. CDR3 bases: TGTGCCAGCAGTTATATAACAGGGGGCCCAGCTTTCTTT. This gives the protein CASSYITGGPAFF.